This record looks at one T cell receptor (beta chain) sequence and its context. Its matching antigen is unknown. The sample belongs to a study of graft-versus-host responses after intestinal transplantation. Sequencing used immunoSEQ multiplex PCR; TCRdb keeps in-frame clones, though not all of them. The table records roughly 100,000 clones, roughly 89% of them present only once. Per the germline V gene, CDR1 is SGHTA and CDR2 is FQGNSA. There are 14 residues in the CDR3. The V end lost 5 bases, the J end lost 3 bases, and 13 bases lay between the germline ends. The sample was unstimulated CD4+ T cells sorted from spleen or lymph node cells, taken before transplant. This chain links TRBV7-2 with TRBJ1-1; D may be TRBD1 (6 bases). The clonotype originates from a human donor who was the organ donor for an intestinal transplant. The DNA for the CDR3 is TGTGCCAGCAGCCTGGACAGTACTTACACTGAAGCTTTCTTT. It is translated as CASSLDSTYTEAFF.